A selection of T cell receptor beta chains follows, all from one sample in a study of cytomegalovirus exposure and HLA in healthy donors. Generated by immunoSEQ multiplex PCR, the TCRdb table keeps only in-frame clones and is missing some. This table has about 140,000 clones, 70% to 90% appearing once. Sample: PBMCs. The receptors shown here come from a man between 50 and 59 years old in good health and CMV-seronegative. CDR3s leave out the opening cysteine and the closing phenylalanine or tryptophan.

>TRBV11-3|TRBJ2-7
ASSLARTPIEQY
>TRBV5-6|TRBJ2-3
ASSRITSGGADTQY
>TRBV28|TRBJ2-1
ASSLGTPLGEEQF
>TRBV5-6|TRBJ2-7
ASSLEQGAQGQY
>TRBV6-5|TRBJ1-1
ASSLQGAVEAF
>TRBV5-1|TRBJ2-1
ASSPRVAGGSSYNEQF
>TRBV7-9|TRBJ1-4
ASSLGTGGANEKLF
>TRBV30|TRBJ1-1
AWRTGNTEAF
>TRBV5-1|TRBJ2-3
ASSPSGLAGADTQY
>TRBV5-1|TRBJ2-7
ASSLGQGSYEQY
>TRBV10-3|TRBJ1-4
AISEYRNDEKLF
>TRBV4-1|TRBJ2-5
ASSQVRGVSGLQETQY
>TRBV5-1|TRBJ2-3
ASSPGTSGRSTDTQY
>TRBV9|TRBJ1-2
ASSVDGTAAYGYT
>TRBV5-1|TRBJ1-2
ASSLNSGNYGYT
>TRBV7-2|TRBJ1-1
ASSGQVNTEAF
>TRBV5-6|TRBJ2-5
ASSFGTGGYQETQY